Listed below are T cell receptor beta chains from one sample, sequenced in a study of shared clonotypes between healthy human individuals. Here immunoSEQ multiplex PCR was the method, and the copy in TCRdb shows in-frame clones only, minus some. The sample has about 2.4 million clones, under 95% seen once; the top ten hold roughly 0.36%. Sample: naive CD4+ T cells from PBMCs. Source of these receptors: a man aged 18 to 29 in good health. Some clones in this sample may be carry-over from other donors' samples. Both conserved end residues are part of each CDR3. The D gene is left open where the match is weak. Clone size is given for some rows only: seen once, a few or many times, or a class if the clone is expanded.

clone size | J gene | D gene | CDR3 length | V gene | CDR3 DNA | CDR3 protein
once | TRBJ2-7 | - | 14 | TRBV6-5 | TGTGCAACCCGACGGAGGAGTAATTCCTACGAGCAGTACTTC | CATRRRSNSYEQYF
- | TRBJ2-3 | - | 13 | TRBV5-6 | TGTGCCAGCAGCAGGAGGGCCACGGATACGCAGTATTTT | CASSRRATDTQYF
- | TRBJ1-2 | TRBD1 | 15 | TRBV5-1 | TGCGCCAGCAGCTCTGCTACAGGGGGCTCCTATGGCTACACCTTC | CASSSATGGSYGYTF
- | TRBJ2-1 | TRBD2 | 15 | TRBV28 | TGTGCCAGCAGTTTCTTAGCGGGAGGGCCCAATGAGCAGTTCTTC | CASSFLAGGPNEQFF
- | TRBJ2-1 | - | 13 | TRBV19 | TGTGCCAGTAGTATAGATTACGCGGGGAAGCAGTTCTTC | CASSIDYAGKQFF
- | TRBJ2-7 | - | 13 | TRBV6-1 | TGTGCCAGCAGTGACACAGGGATCTACGAGCAGTACTTC | CASSDTGIYEQYF
- | TRBJ2-6 | TRBD1 | 18 | TRBV2 | TGTGCCAGCAGTGAAAGGACAGGGATCTTGTCTGGGGCCAACGTCCTGACTTTC | CASSERTGILSGANVLTF
few | TRBJ1-1 | - | 13 | TRBV28 | TGTGCCAGCAGTCCGGGGGACAACACTGAAGCTTTCTTT | CASSPGDNTEAFF
- | TRBJ1-5 | - | 14 | TRBV7-2 | TGTGCCAGCAGCTTCTCGGGAATAAATCAGCCCCAGCATTTT | CASSFSGINQPQHF
once | TRBJ1-1 | TRBD1 | 16 | TRBV7-8 | TGTGCCAGCAGCTTAGCTTTCTGGGACAGGAACACTGAAGCTTTCTTT | CASSLAFWDRNTEAFF
- | TRBJ1-6 | - | 14 | TRBV7-9 | TGTGCCAGCAGCTCCGGGACGACTAATTCACCCCTCCACTTT | CASSSGTTNSPLHF
- | TRBJ2-1 | - | 16 | TRBV28 | TGTGCCAGCACCCCTGGCCCCGGGTCCTCCTACAATGAGCAGTTCTTC | CASTPGPGSSYNEQFF
- | TRBJ2-6 | - | 14 | TRBV27 | TGTGCCAGCAGTTTCATCTCTGGGGCCAACGTCCTGACTTTC | CASSFISGANVLTF
once | TRBJ2-5 | TRBD1 | 17 | TRBV4-1 | TGCGCCAGCAGCCATCCCCCGGGACAGGCACCCGGAGAGACCCAGTACTTC | CASSHPPGQAPGETQYF
- | TRBJ2-3 | TRBD2 | 16 | TRBV6-1 | TGTGCCAGCAGTGACCGAGCGGGAGTAAGGTCAGATACGCAGTATTTT | CASSDRAGVRSDTQYF
few | TRBJ2-4 | - | 14 | TRBV6-1 | TGTGCCAGCAATCTCAGGGATTACAAAAACATTCAGTACTTC | CASNLRDYKNIQYF
once | TRBJ2-1 | - | 13 | TRBV6-6 | TGTGCCAGCAGAGCGGGCTCCTACAATGAGCAGTTCTTC | CASRAGSYNEQFF
- | TRBJ1-3 | - | 19 | TRBV5-1 | TGCGCCAGCAGCTTGGCCGGAGGGGCAGGGGCCCTCTCTGGAAGCACCATATATTTT | CASSLAGGAGALSGSTIYF
- | TRBJ1-1 | - | 12 | TRBV29-1 | TGCAGCGTTCCCGAGGAGAACACTGAAGCTTTCTTT | CSVPEENTEAFF
- | TRBJ2-7 | - | 15 | TRBV5-1 | TGCGCCAGCAGCTTTTCGGAGACGGGGGGCCTGGAGCAGTACTTC | CASSFSETGGLEQYF
- | TRBJ1-1 | - | 16 | TRBV18 | TGTGCCAGCTCACCCCGACAGTTCATAGCGAACACTGAAGCTTTCTTT | CASSPRQFIANTEAFF
- | TRBJ2-1 | TRBD1 | 16 | TRBV25-1 | TGTGCCAGCAGTGGGTGGACAGGGAGCTCCTACAATGAGCAGTTCTTC | CASSGWTGSSYNEQFF
- | TRBJ2-3 | - | 14 | TRBV27 | TGTGCCAGCAGTTTCCGGGCAAACACAGATACGCAGTATTTT | CASSFRANTDTQYF
- | TRBJ2-7 | - | 15 | TRBV27 | TGTGCCAGCAGTCCTAGACTCCCTGAAGGCTACGAGCAGTACTTC | CASSPRLPEGYEQYF
- | TRBJ1-1 | - | 17 | TRBV10-3 | TGTGCCATCAGTGAGTCGAATGTCCGGACGGTGAACACTGAAGCTTTCTTT | CAISESNVRTVNTEAFF
- | TRBJ2-2 | - | 15 | TRBV27 | TGTGCCAGCAGCTCCCGGCCCCCCTCGCCCGGGGAGCTGTTTTTT | CASSSRPPSPGELFF
- | TRBJ1-5 | TRBD1 | 16 | TRBV28 | TGTGCCAGCAGTCCTATAGGGGACAGCAGCAATCAGCCCCAGCATTTT | CASSPIGDSSNQPQHF
- | TRBJ2-2 | - | 16 | TRBV9 | TGTGCCAGCAGCCCATGGGCCGGGGGCGCCTCCGGGGAGCTGTTTTTT | CASSPWAGGASGELFF
- | TRBJ2-7 | - | 14 | TRBV7-6 | TGTGCCAGCAGCTTAGCTGGAGACTCCTACGAGCAGTACTTC | CASSLAGDSYEQYF
- | TRBJ2-4 | - | 15 | TRBV5-1 | TGCGCCAGCAGCTTGGGCCCCCGTGCCAAAAACATTCAGTACTTC | CASSLGPRAKNIQYF
- | TRBJ2-1 | - | 19 | TRBV19 | TGTGCCAGTAGTATGGGTTTGAGAGGAGGGCCGAGCTCCTACAATGAGCAGTTCTTC | CASSMGLRGGPSSYNEQFF
- | TRBJ1-2 | TRBD1 | 16 | TRBV5-1 | TGCGCCAGCAGCTATGTCCCAGGGGGCGCGGGCTATGGCTACACCTTC | CASSYVPGGAGYGYTF
- | TRBJ1-2 | - | 14 | TRBV29-1 | TGCAGCGTTGATGATAGTTCCACTAACTATGGCTACACCTTC | CSVDDSSTNYGYTF
- | TRBJ1-2 | TRBD1 | 16 | TRBV28 | TGTGCCAGCAGTTTGGGCCCTCTGACAGGGGACTATGGCTACACCTTC | CASSLGPLTGDYGYTF
- | TRBJ1-4 | TRBD1 | 14 | TRBV2 | TGTGCCAGCACCGACAGGGCGGCTAATGAAAAACTGTTTTTT | CASTDRAANEKLFF
- | TRBJ2-7 | TRBD2 | 15 | TRBV6-5 | TGTGCCAGCACTTCCGATAGCGGGGGGACCTACGAGCAGTACTTC | CASTSDSGGTYEQYF
- | TRBJ2-5 | TRBD2 | 17 | TRBV4-3 | TGCGCCAGCAGCCAAGATCGGGGACTAGCGGGCCGTGAGACCCAGTACTTC | CASSQDRGLAGRETQYF
- | TRBJ2-7 | TRBD2 | 16 | TRBV27 | TGTGCCAGCAGTTTATTTTCGGGACTAGCGGGAGGGGAGCAGTACTTC | CASSLFSGLAGGEQYF
- | TRBJ2-1 | TRBD2 | 16 | TRBV9 | TGTGCCAGCAACAAACTAGCGGGAGTTGGTTACAATGAGCAGTTCTTC | CASNKLAGVGYNEQFF
- | TRBJ2-7 | - | 15 | TRBV28 | TGTGCCAGCAGTCCTCAAGGATTACTCTACTACGAGCAGTACTTC | CASSPQGLLYYEQYF
- | TRBJ2-7 | - | 15 | TRBV28 | TGTGCCAGCACCGTCGGACACGGAGGAACCTACGAGCAGTACTTC | CASTVGHGGTYEQYF
- | TRBJ1-2 | - | 16 | TRBV10-1 | TGCGCCAGCAGGTTAAGTATGGCAGTTCCTAACTATGGCTACACCTTC | CASRLSMAVPNYGYTF
once | TRBJ1-5 | - | 14 | TRBV27 | TGTGCCAGCAGTTTAATTAGGACAGATCAGCCCCAGCATTTT | CASSLIRTDQPQHF